This passage covers 24 T cell receptor beta chains from one sample sequenced in a study of T cell clonotyping in hematopoietic cell transplantation. This sample's time point: recipient sample about 28 days before transplant, after cytoreduction. Repertoires were generated with immunoSEQ multiplex PCR, while TCRdb's copy carries only in-frame clones and drops some. The repertoire holds about 76,000 clones, with 90% to 96% as singletons. Specimen: peripheral blood mononuclear cells, collected before stem cell transplant. These TCRs come from a woman aged 45 to 65 with acute myeloid leukemia. Some clones in this sample may be carry-over from other donors' samples.

This clone occurred once. The J gene is TRBJ1-2, the V gene TRBV27; tentative D call: TRBD1 (6 bases). Germline V gene data show CDR1 as MNHEY and CDR2 as SMNVEV (reference sequence). CDR3 length equals 15 residues. V lost 6 bases and J 4 bases, leaving 18 bases between the germline ends. The CDR3 here is CASSPTGLRGYGYTF. Written as DNA, the CDR3 is TGTGCCAGCAGCCCGACAGGCCTGAGGGGCTATGGCTACACCTTC.

The chain's CDR3 is CASSQGKAQGYTF. CDR3 DNA sequence: TGTGCCAGCAGCCAAGGCAAGGCTCAGGGCTACACCTTC. This chain joins TRBV28 and TRBJ1-2; D gene uncertain. The CDR3 has 13 residues. Trimming left V 6 bases short and J 8 bases short, with 16 bases between. Germline V gene sequence: CDR1 MDHEN, CDR2 SYDVKM.

The chain uses TRBV27 and TRBJ2-3; D unresolved. V was trimmed by 2 bases and J by 4 bases, leaving 7 bases between them. CDR1 and CDR2 from the germline V gene are MNHEY and SMNVEV (reference sequence). The CDR3 is 13 residues long. The CDR3 DNA is TGTGCCAGCAGTTTAGCTGGGGCAGATACGCAGTATTTT. Translated, it gives CASSLAGADTQYF.

The chain has TRBV19 and TRBJ2-7; tentative D call: TRBD1 (6 bases). Trimming left V 5 bases short and J 4 bases short, with 12 bases between. The CDR3 has 13 residues. CDR1 is LNHDA, CDR2 SQIVND, per germline (reference sequence). The CDR3 DNA sequence: TGTGCCAGTAGTTCGGACAGAAAGTACGAGCAGTACTTC. Its translation is CASSSDRKYEQYF.

This rearrangement joins TRBV5-1 to TRBJ2-5; 11 nucleotides match TRBD1. Germline V CDR1 and CDR2: SGHRS, YFSETQ. This CDR3 has 15 residues. Losses at the gene ends were 4 bases for V and 5 bases for J; bases not matched to a gene: 7. The CDR3 nucleotides are TGCGCCAGCAGCCCGGGGGACAGGGGGTATGAGACCCAGTACTTC. It encodes CASSPGDRGYETQYF.

V and J are TRBV7-2 and TRBJ1-1, with D perhaps matching TRBD1 (6 bases). V lost 5 bases and J lost 5, with 18 bases in between. Germline assignment: CDR1 SGHTA and CDR2 FQGNSA. The CDR3 contains 15 residues. The CDR3 DNA sequence: TGTGCCAGCAGCCCCACAGGGAATGGGAAGACTGAAGCTTTCTTT. Translating gives CASSPTGNGKTEAFF. Combining the CDR3 with reference TRBV7-2 and TRBJ1-1 gives the whole variable domain GAGVSQSPSNKVTEKGKDVELRCDPISGHTALYWYRQSLGQGLEFLIYFQGNSAPDKSGLPSDRFSAERTGGSVSTLTIQRTQQEDSAVYLCASSPTGNGKTEAFFGQGTRLTVV.

CDR3 nucleotide sequence: TGTGCCAGCAGTTACGCGGGAGGGTGGGAGACCCAGTACTTC. Translated, it gives CASSYAGGWETQYF. The chain combines TRBV6-6 with TRBJ2-5; TRBD2 matches at 9 bases. The CDR3 contains 14 residues. The germline V gene encodes CDR1 MNHNY and CDR2 SVGAGI (reference sequence). V was clipped by 2 bases and J by 5 bases; unmatched bases: 3.

The chain combines TRBV7-8 with TRBJ2-7, with 9 nucleotides matching TRBD2. The CDR3 sequence is 14 residues long. Germline-derived CDR1 and CDR2 are SGHVS and FQNEAQ. The junction had 6 bases not matched to a gene; V was cut back by 4 bases and J by 5 bases. CDR3 DNA sequence: TGTGCCAGCAGCTCATTAGCGGGAGTTAACGAGCAGTACTTC. Its translation is CASSSLAGVNEQYF.

The chain recombines TRBV9 with TRBJ2-7, with 8 bases that match TRBD2. Germline CDR1 reads SGDLS; CDR2 reads YYNGEE. The CDR3 runs to 15 residues. The V segment lost 0 bases and the J segment 2 bases; nucleotides outside the gene matches: 4. CDR3: CASSVGPAGAYEQYF. CDR3 coding DNA: TGTGCCAGCAGCGTAGGCCCAGCGGGGGCCTACGAGCAGTACTTC.

The chain combines TRBV29-1 with TRBJ2-1; the match to TRBD2 covers 11 bases. The CDR3 covers 14 residues. Germline V gene sequence: CDR1 SQVTM, CDR2 ANQGSEA. The trim removed 5 bases at V and 5 bases at J, leaving 5 bases unmatched. Written as DNA, the CDR3 is TGCAGCGTTCTAACTAGCGGGGGAAACAATGAGCAGTTCTTC. Translation gives CSVLTSGGNNEQFF.

This chain uses TRBV5-6 with TRBJ2-7; D is uncertain. Germline V gene lookup returns CDR1 SGHDT and CDR2 YYEEEE. V was pared by 4 bases and J by 0 bases, with 8 bases between. The CDR3 has 13 amino acids. The CDR3 here is CASSQTYSYEQYF. The CDR3 bases are TGTGCCAGCAGCCAGACTTACTCCTACGAGCAGTACTTC.

CDR3 in DNA: TGTGCCAGCAGCTTGGCGAGGCTAGCGCAAAACTACAATGAGCAGTTCTTC. Translation gives CASSLARLAQNYNEQFF. V and J are TRBV5-8 and TRBJ2-1; D might be TRBD2 (6 bases). The CDR3 has 17 residues. In germline, CDR1 is SGHTS, CDR2 YDEGEE. V dropped 0 bases and J dropped 3 bases, with 16 bases sitting between them.

The rearrangement joins TRBV29-1 to TRBJ2-1; TRBD2 matches at 9 bases. The germline V gene has CDR1 SQVTM and CDR2 ANQGSEA. The ends lost 5 bases at V and 3 bases at J; junction bases unmatched: 2. This CDR3 region has 13 residues. The CDR3 DNA is TGCAGCGTTCAAGCGGGAGGCTACAATGAGCAGTTCTTC. Translation gives CSVQAGGYNEQFF.

This clone was recorded once. The chain links TRBV29-1 to TRBJ1-1; no firm D call. From germline, CDR1 is SQVTM and CDR2 ANQGSEA. Trimming pared 3 bases from V and 4 bases from J, leaving 15 bases between. The CDR3 is 14 residues long. The CDR3 is CSVEPDGRSTEAFF. The CDR3 nucleotides read TGCAGCGTTGAGCCTGACGGACGGAGCACTGAAGCTTTCTTT.

This clone came up once. This chain connects TRBV6-6 to TRBJ2-7, with TRBD2 identical over 10 bases. V was pared by 4 bases and J by 5 bases, with 8 bases of the junction left unmatched. CDR1 is MNHNY and CDR2 is SVGAGI in the germline V gene (reference sequence). This CDR3 is 15 amino acids long. The CDR3 sequence is CASSLSGGVWDEQYF. CDR3 DNA: TGTGCCAGCAGTTTAAGCGGGGGGGTTTGGGACGAGCAGTACTTC.

The gene calls are TRBV28 and TRBJ1-5; tentative D call: TRBD1 (5 bases). Germline V gives CDR1 MDHEN, CDR2 SYDVKM. The CDR3 runs 15 residues. Between the trimmed V and J ends, which lost 4 bases and 4 bases, there was a span of 14 bases. The CDR3 region has the DNA TGTGCCAGCAGTTCCCCGGGGGGAGTGAATCAGCCCCAGCATTTT. It codes for CASSSPGGVNQPQHF.

This clone was recorded once. The chain uses TRBV30 and TRBJ1-1; 9 nucleotides line up with TRBD1. This CDR3 is 15 amino acids long. Germline CDR1 GTSNPN, CDR2 SVGIG (reference sequence). After removal of 8 bases from V and 5 bases from J, the junction contained 15 bases not matched to a gene. Here the CDR3 reads CAVRGQGLSGTEAFF. The CDR3 DNA reads TGTGCCGTACGGGGACAGGGCCTGTCGGGGACTGAAGCTTTCTTT.

This chain connects TRBV11-1 to TRBJ1-2; D is perhaps TRBD1 (5 bases). This CDR3 is 14 amino acids long. Looked up from germline, CDR1 is SGHAT and CDR2 is FQDESV (reference sequence). The ends were cut back, 5 bases at V and 2 bases at J, with 12 bases in the middle. The CDR3 DNA is TGTGCCAGCAGCCTCTCCCGGGACAACTATGGCTACACCTTC. Its protein is CASSLSRDNYGYTF. Full variable domain (missing parts from reference TRBV11-1 and TRBJ1-2): EAEVAQSPRYKITEKSQAVAFWCDPISGHATLYWYRQILGQGPELLVQFQDESVVDDSQLPKDRFSAERLKGVDSTLKIQPAELGDSAMYLCASSLSRDNYGYTFGSGTRLTVV.

The rearrangement joins TRBV30 to TRBJ2-1; 11 bases line up with TRBD1. Germline V lookup: CDR1 GTSNPN, CDR2 SVGIG (reference sequence). The CDR3 has 15 amino acids. Trimming cost V 5 bases and J 4 bases; bases outside gene matches: 7. The CDR3 sequence is CAWRNRDRGYNEQFF. The CDR3 nucleotides are TGTGCCTGGCGTAACCGGGACAGGGGGTACAATGAGCAGTTCTTC.

The chain recombines TRBV7-6 with TRBJ1-1; D is uncertain. This CDR3 has 15 amino acids. The germline V gene encodes CDR1 SGHVS and CDR2 FNYEAQ. Trimming shortened V by 2 bases and J by 3 bases, and 13 bases separated the two germline ends. The DNA of the CDR3 is TGTGCCAGCAGCTTAAAGGGTCCTAGAGACACTGAAGCTTTCTTT. Its translation: CASSLKGPRDTEAFF.

The chain couples TRBV6-5 to TRBJ2-2; TRBD1 is a possible D gene (5 bases). Trimming removed 3 bases from V and 6 bases from J, with 14 bases in between. Looked up from germline, CDR1 is MNHEY and CDR2 is SVGAGI. The CDR3 is made up of 15 amino acids. CDR3 amino acids: CASSYVWAGPGELFF. The CDR3 DNA follows: TGTGCCAGCAGTTATGTTTGGGCAGGGCCCGGGGAGCTGTTTTTT.

This chain links TRBV5-8 with TRBJ2-4; D not resolved. CDR1 is SGHTS and CDR2 is YDEGEE in the germline V gene. The CDR3 length is 18 residues. V was cut by 4 bases and J by 3 bases, with 23 bases left in between. In DNA, the CDR3 is TGTGCCAGCAGCCTTCCTGAAGGGCATCCAGGAAGCAAAAACATTCAGTACTTC. It codes for CASSLPEGHPGSKNIQYF.

V gene TRBV21-1 combines with J gene TRBJ2-1; no DNA check was done on the table's D call, TRBD1. TRBV21-1 counts as a pseudogene. The length of the CDR3 is 15 residues. The CDR3 DNA follows: TGTGCCAGCAGCAAGGCTTCGTCCTCCTACAATGAGCAGTTCTTC. The encoded protein is CASSKASSSYNEQFF.

This chain links TRBV11-2 with TRBJ1-5; 12 bases are shared with TRBD1. J was trimmed by 6 bases and V by 5 bases; bases with no gene match: 5. The CDR3 consists of 15 residues. Germline V CDR1 and CDR2: SGHAT, FQNNGV. CDR3 sequence reads: CASSPGTGGVQPQHF. CDR3 in DNA: TGTGCCAGCAGCCCCGGGACAGGGGGCGTTCAGCCCCAGCATTTT.